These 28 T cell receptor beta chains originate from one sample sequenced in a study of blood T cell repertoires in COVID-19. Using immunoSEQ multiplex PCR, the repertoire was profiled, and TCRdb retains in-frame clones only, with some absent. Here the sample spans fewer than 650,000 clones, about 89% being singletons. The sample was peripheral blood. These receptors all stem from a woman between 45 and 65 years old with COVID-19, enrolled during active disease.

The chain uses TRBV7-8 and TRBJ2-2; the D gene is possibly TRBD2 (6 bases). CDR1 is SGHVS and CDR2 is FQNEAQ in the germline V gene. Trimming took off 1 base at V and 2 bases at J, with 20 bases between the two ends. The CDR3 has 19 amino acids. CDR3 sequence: CASSLVLRLGLINTGELFF. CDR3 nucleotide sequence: TGTGCCAGCAGCTTAGTATTGAGGTTGGGACTCATAAACACCGGGGAGCTGTTTTTT.

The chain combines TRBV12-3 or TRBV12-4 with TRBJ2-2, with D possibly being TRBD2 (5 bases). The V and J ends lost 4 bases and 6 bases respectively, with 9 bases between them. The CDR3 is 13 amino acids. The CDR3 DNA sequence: TGTGCCAGCAGTTCCTCGGAGGCCGGGGAGCTGTTTTTT. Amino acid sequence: CASSSSEAGELFF.

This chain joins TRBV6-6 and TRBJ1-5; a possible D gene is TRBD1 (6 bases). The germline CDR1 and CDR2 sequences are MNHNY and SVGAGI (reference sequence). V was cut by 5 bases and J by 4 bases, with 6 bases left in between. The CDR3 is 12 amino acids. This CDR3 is CASSQGNQPQHF. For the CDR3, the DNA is TGTGCCAGCAGTCAGGGGAATCAGCCCCAGCATTTT.

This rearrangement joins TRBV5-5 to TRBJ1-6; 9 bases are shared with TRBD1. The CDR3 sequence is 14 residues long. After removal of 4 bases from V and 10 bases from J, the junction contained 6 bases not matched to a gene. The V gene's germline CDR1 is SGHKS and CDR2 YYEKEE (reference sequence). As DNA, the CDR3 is TGTGCCAGCAGCCTGGACAGGGGAGAATCACCCCTCCACTTT. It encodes CASSLDRGESPLHF.

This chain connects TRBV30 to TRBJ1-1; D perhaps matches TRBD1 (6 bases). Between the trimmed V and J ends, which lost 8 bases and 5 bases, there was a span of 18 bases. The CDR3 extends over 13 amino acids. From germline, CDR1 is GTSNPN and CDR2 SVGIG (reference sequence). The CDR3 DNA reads TGTGCCCAGATAAGTGGGGGCCGGACTGAAGCTTTCTTT. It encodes CAQISGGRTEAFF.

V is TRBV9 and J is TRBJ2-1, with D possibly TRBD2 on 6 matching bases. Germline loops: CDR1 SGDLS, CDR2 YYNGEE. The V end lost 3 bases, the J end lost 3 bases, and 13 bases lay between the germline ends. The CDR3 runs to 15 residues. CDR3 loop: CASSAPGGSYNEQFF. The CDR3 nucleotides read TGTGCCAGCAGCGCTCCCGGGGGTAGCTACAATGAGCAGTTCTTC.

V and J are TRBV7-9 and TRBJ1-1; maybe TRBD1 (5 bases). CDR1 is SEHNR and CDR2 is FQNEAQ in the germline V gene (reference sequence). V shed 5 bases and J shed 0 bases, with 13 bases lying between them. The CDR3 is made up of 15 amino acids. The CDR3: CASSGKLTVNTEAFF. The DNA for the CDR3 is TGTGCCAGCAGCGGCAAATTGACAGTGAACACTGAAGCTTTCTTT.

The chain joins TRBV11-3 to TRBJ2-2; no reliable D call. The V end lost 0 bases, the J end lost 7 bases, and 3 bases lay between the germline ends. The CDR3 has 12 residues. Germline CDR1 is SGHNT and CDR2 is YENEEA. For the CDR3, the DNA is TGTGCCAGCAGCTTAGATTACGGGGAGCTGTTTTTT. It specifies CASSLDYGELFF.

Here the CDR3 reads CASSYVTGGQPQHF. DNA of the CDR3: TGTGCCAGCAGTTACGTTACAGGGGGTCAGCCCCAGCATTTT. The V call is TRBV6-5, the J call TRBJ1-5; 8 bases line up with TRBD1. Trimming cost V 2 bases and J 6 bases; bases outside gene matches: 3. The V gene's germline CDR1 is MNHEY and CDR2 SVGAGI. The CDR3 has 14 amino acids.

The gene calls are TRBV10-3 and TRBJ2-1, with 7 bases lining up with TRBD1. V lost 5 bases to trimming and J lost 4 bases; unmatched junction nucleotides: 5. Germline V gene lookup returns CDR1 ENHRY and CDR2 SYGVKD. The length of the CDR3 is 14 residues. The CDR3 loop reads CAISTGASYNEQFF. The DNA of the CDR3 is TGTGCCATCAGTACAGGGGCTAGTTACAATGAGCAGTTCTTC.

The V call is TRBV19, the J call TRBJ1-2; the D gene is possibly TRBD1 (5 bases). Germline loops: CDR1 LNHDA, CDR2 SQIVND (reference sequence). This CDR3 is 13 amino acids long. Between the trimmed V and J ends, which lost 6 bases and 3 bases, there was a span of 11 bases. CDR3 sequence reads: CASRPLRDYGYTF. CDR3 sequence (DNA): TGTGCCAGTAGACCTCTCAGGGACTATGGCTACACCTTC. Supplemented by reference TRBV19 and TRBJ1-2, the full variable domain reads DGGITQSPKYLFRKEGQNVTLSCEQNLNHDAMYWYRQDPGQGLRLIYYSQIVNDFQKGDIAEGYSVSREKKESFPLTVTSAQKNPTAFYLCASRPLRDYGYTFGSGTRLTVV.

CDR3 region: CASSPPGKEAFF. The CDR3 coding sequence is TGTGCCAGCAGCCCCCCCGGTAAAGAAGCTTTCTTT. The gene calls are TRBV7-9 and TRBJ1-1; D call uncertain. Germline V gene lookup returns CDR1 SEHNR and CDR2 FQNEAQ (reference sequence). CDR3 length: 12 amino acids. V was clipped by 5 bases and J by 8 bases, with 12 bases between them.

The CDR3 DNA is TGTGCCAGCAGTTCCCAGGGGGGTTATAGCAATCAGCCCCAGCATTTT. It specifies CASSSQGGYSNQPQHF. The rearrangement uses TRBV2 and TRBJ1-5; 7 positions match TRBD1. The V segment lost 5 bases and the J segment 0 bases; nucleotides outside the gene matches: 7. The CDR3 covers 16 residues. Germline V lookup: CDR1 SNHLY, CDR2 FYNNEI.

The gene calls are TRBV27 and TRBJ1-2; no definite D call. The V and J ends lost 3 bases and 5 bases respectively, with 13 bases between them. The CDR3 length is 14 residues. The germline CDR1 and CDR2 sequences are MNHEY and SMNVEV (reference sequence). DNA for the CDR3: TGTGCCAGCAGTTTCTCAGGAAACACGTATGGCTACACCTTC. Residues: CASSFSGNTYGYTF.

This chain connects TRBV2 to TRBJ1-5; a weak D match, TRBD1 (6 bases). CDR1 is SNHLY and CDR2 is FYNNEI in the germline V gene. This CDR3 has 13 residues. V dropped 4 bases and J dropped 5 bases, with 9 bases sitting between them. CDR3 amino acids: CASSAYRDQPQHF. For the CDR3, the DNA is TGTGCCAGCAGTGCGTACAGGGATCAGCCCCAGCATTTT. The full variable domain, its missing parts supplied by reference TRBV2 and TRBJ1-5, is EPEVTQTPSHQVTQMGQEVILRCVPISNHLYFYWYRQILGQKVEFLVSFYNNEISEKSEIFDDQFSVERPDGSNFTLKIRSTKLEDSAMYFCASSAYRDQPQHFGDGTRLSIL.

The CDR3 nucleotides read TGTGCCAGCAGTCCACAGGGAGCACCCCTCCACTTT. Translating gives CASSPQGAPLHF. V gene TRBV6-5 combines with J gene TRBJ1-6; perhaps TRBD1 as D (6 bases). The CDR3 runs to 12 residues. Looked up from germline, CDR1 is MNHEY and CDR2 is SVGAGI. Trimming stripped 5 bases from V and 11 bases from J, with 10 bases between.

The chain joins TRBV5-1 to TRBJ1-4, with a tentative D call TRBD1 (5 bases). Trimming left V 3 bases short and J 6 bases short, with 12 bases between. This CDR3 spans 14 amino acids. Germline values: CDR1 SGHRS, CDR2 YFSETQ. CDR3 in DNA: TGCGCCAGCAGCTCGGTGGCGGGGGATGAAAAACTGTTTTTT. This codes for CASSSVAGDEKLFF. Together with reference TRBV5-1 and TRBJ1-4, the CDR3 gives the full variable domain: KAGVTQTPRYLIKTRGQQVTLSCSPISGHRSVSWYQQTPGQGLQFLFEYFSETQRNKGNFPGRFSGRQFSNSRSEMNVSTLELGDSALYLCASSSVAGDEKLFFGSGTQLSVL.

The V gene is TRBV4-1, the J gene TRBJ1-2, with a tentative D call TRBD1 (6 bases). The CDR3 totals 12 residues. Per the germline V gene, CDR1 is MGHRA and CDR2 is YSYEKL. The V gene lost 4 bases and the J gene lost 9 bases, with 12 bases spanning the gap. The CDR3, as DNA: TGCGCCAGCAGCCTCGAGGGGGATCGCTACACCTTC. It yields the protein CASSLEGDRYTF.

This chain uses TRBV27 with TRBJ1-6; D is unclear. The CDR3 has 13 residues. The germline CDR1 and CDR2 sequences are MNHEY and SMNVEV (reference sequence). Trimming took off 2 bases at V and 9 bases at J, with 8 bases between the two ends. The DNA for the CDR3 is TGTGCCAGCAGTTTAGACATTATTTCACCCCTCCACTTT. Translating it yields CASSLDIISPLHF.

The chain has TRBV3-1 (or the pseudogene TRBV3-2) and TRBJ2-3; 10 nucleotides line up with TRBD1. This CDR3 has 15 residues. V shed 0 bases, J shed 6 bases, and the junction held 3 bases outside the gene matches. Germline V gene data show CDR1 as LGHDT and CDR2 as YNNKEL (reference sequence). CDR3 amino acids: CASSQEDRGLDTQYF. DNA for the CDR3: TGTGCCAGCAGCCAAGAGGACAGGGGGTTGGATACGCAGTATTTT.

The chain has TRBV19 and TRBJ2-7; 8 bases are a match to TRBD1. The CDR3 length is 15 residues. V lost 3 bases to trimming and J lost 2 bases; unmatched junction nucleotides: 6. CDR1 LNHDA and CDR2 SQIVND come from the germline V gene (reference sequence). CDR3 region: CASSIGQGRTYEQYF. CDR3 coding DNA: TGTGCCAGTAGTATTGGACAGGGTAGGACCTACGAGCAGTACTTC.

DNA of the CDR3: TGTGCCATCAGTCCCACCGGGATTAGGAGCTCCTACGAGCAGTACTTC. This sequence encodes CAISPTGIRSSYEQYF. This rearrangement joins TRBV10-3 to TRBJ2-7; maybe TRBD2 (5 bases). Germline V CDR1 and CDR2: ENHRY, SYGVKD. The CDR3 has 16 amino acids. Trimming removed 5 bases from V and 0 bases from J, with 17 bases in between.

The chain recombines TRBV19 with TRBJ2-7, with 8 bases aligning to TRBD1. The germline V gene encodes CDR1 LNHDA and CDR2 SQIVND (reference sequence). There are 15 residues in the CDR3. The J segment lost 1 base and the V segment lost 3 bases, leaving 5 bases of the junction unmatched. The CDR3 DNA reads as TGTGCCAGTAGTATTCGCTGGGACAGGTCCTACGAGCAGTACTTC. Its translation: CASSIRWDRSYEQYF.

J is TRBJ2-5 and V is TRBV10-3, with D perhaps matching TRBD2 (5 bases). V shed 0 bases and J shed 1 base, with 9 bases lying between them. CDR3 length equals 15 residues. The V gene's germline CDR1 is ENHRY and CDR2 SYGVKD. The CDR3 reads CAISESRATQETQYF. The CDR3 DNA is TGTGCCATCAGTGAGTCGAGGGCAACCCAAGAGACCCAGTACTTC.

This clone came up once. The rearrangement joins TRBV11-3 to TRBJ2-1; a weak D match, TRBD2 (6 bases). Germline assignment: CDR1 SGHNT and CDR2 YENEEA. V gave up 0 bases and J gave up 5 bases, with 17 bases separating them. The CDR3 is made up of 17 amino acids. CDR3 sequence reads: CASSLDSGGSSHNEQFF. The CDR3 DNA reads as TGTGCCAGCAGCTTAGATTCTGGAGGGTCAAGTCACAATGAGCAGTTCTTC.

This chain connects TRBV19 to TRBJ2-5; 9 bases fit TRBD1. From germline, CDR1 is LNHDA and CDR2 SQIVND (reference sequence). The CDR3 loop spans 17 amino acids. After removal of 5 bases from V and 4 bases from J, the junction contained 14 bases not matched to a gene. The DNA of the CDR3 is TGTGCCAGTAGTTCTCAGGGACAGGGTCATGGCGGAGAGACCCAGTACTTC. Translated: CASSSQGQGHGGETQYF.

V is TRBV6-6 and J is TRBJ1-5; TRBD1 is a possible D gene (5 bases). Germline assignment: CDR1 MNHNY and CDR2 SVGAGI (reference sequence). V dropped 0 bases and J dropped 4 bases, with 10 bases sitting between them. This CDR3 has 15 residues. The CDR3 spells CASSYSRGSNQPQHF. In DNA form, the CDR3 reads TGTGCCAGCAGTTACTCCCGGGGGTCTAATCAGCCCCAGCATTTT.

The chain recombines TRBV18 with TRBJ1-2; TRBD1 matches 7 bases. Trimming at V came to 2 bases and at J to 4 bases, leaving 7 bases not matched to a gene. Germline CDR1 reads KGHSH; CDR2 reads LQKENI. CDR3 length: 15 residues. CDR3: CASSPRTGLGYGYTF. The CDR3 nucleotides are TGTGCCAGCTCACCAAGGACAGGCCTAGGCTATGGCTACACCTTC.